Listed here is a single T cell receptor (beta chain). This sample is part of a study of blood T cell repertoires in COVID-19. Repertoires were generated with immunoSEQ multiplex PCR, while TCRdb's copy carries only in-frame clones and drops some. The sample consists of around 330,000 clones, around 89% of them appearing once. J lost 2 bases, V lost 1 base, and 1 base had no gene match. CDR1 and CDR2 from the germline V gene are LGHNA and YSLEER. The CDR3 spans 15 residues. The sequencing input was peripheral blood. This sequence joins TRBV4-3 and TRBJ1-3; 8 bases are a match to TRBD1. The receptor comes from a woman aged 50 to 60 with active or convalescent COVID-19. The CDR3 protein is CASSQGTGTGNTIYF. CDR3 DNA: TGCGCCAGCAGCCAAGGGACAGGGACTGGAAACACCATATATTTT.